This T cell receptor (beta chain) was identified during a study of T cell responses to AZD1222 COVID-19 vaccine. Study-wide points: Regions left unmutated in variants are reportedly the target of nearly half of spike-specific TCRs. When two AZD1222 doses had been given, Spike-specific TCR breadth and depth rose. Spike-spanning, vaccine-associated CD4 TCRs were dominant at 160-218 and 743-854. Donors skewed white British and female; clonal diversity was possibly underestimated.

Comments on this clone: The target antigen is unknown.

Generated by immunoSEQ multiplex PCR, the TCRdb table keeps only in-frame clones and is missing some. The repertoire includes nearly 110,000 clones, around 92% of them detected once, and under 7% sits in the top ten. Per the germline V gene, CDR1 is GTSNPN and CDR2 is SVGIG (reference sequence). This CDR3 comprises 16 residues. V lost 0 bases and J lost 6; bases outside the gene matches: 9. This clonotype was sampled from an adult in good health. J is TRBJ2-7 and V is TRBV30; 12 bases align to TRBD2. This material consisted of peripheral blood, taken on day 0 of AZD1222 vaccination. As DNA, the CDR3 is TGTGCCTGGAGTGTACCCCGGACTAGCGGGAACCTCGAGCAGTACTTC. It specifies CAWSVPRTSGNLEQYF.